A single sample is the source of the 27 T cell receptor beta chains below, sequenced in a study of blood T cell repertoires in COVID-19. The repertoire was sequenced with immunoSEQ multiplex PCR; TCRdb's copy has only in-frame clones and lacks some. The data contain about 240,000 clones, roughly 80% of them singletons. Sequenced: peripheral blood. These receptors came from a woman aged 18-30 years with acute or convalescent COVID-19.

The chain's CDR3 is CAISGRDSSWGNEQFF. The CDR3 DNA is TGTGCCATCAGTGGCCGGGACAGTTCCTGGGGCAATGAGCAGTTCTTC. The rearrangement links TRBV10-3 to TRBJ2-1, with 7 bases that match TRBD1. V trimming: 4 bases; J trimming: 6 bases; junction bases outside the gene matches: 12. The length of the CDR3 is 16 residues. Germline CDR1 reads ENHRY; CDR2 reads SYGVKD.

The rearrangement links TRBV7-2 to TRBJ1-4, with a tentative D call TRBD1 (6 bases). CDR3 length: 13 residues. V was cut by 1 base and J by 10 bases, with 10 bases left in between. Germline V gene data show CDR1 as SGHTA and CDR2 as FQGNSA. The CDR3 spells CASSLEWGRKLFF. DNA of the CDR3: TGTGCCAGCAGCTTAGAGTGGGGGCGAAAACTGTTTTTT.

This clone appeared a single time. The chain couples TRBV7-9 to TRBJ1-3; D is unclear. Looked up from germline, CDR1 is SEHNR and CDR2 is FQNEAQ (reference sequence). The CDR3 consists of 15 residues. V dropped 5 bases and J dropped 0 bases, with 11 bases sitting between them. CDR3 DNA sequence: TGTGCCAGCAGCGCCGGGTCTCTCTCTGGAAACACCATATATTTT. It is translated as CASSAGSLSGNTIYF.

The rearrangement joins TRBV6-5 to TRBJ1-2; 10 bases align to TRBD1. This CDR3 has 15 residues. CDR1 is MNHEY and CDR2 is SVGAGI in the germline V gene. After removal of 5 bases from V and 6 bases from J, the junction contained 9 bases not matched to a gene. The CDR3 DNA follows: TGTGCCAGCAGTCACCACGACAGGGGGCTGGATGGCTACACCTTC. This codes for CASSHHDRGLDGYTF.

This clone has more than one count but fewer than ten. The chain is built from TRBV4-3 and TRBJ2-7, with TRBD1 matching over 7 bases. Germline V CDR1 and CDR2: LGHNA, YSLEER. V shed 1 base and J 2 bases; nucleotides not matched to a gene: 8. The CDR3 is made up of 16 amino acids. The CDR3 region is CASSQGAGTEAYEQYF. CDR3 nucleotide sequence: TGCGCCAGCAGCCAAGGGGCTGGGACAGAGGCCTACGAGCAGTACTTC.

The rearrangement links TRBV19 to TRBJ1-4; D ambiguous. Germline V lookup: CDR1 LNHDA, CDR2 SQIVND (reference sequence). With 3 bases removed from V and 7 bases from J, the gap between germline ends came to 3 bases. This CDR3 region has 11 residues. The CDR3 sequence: CASSMSEKLFF. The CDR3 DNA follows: TGTGCCAGTAGTATGAGTGAAAAACTGTTTTTT.

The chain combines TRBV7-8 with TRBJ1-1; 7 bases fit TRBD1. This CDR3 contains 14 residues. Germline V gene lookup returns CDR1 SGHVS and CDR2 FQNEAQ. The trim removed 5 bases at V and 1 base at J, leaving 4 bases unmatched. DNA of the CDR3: TGTGCCAGCAGCCTAGGGGGCTCGAACACTGAAGCTTTCTTT. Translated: CASSLGGSNTEAFF.

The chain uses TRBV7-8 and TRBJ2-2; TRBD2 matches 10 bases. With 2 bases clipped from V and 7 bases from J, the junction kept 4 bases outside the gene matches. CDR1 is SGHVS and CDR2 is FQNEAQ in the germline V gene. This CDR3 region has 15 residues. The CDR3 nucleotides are TGTGCCAGCAGCTTAAGGGCTAGCGGGAGCGGGGAGCTGTTTTTT. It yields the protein CASSLRASGSGELFF.

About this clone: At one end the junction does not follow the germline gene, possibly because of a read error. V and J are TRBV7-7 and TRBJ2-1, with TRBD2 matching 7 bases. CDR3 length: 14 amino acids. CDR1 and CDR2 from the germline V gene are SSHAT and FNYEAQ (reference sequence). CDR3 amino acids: CASSLERGLNEQFF. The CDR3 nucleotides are TGTGCTAGCAGCTTAGAGCGGGGCCTCAATGAGCAGTTCTTC.

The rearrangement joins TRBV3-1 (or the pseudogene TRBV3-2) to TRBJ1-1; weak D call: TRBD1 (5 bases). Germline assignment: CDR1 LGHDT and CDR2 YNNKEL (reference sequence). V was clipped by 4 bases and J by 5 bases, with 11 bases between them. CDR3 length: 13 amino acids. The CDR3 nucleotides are TGTGCCAGCAGCCTTCTGGGGGGTACTGAAGCTTTCTTT. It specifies CASSLLGGTEAFF.

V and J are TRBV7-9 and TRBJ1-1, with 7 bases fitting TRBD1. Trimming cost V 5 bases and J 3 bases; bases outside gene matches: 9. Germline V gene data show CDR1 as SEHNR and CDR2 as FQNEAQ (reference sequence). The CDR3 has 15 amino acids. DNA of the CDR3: TGTGCCAGCAGCCTAAGACAGGGTGGTGACACTGAAGCTTTCTTT. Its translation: CASSLRQGGDTEAFF.

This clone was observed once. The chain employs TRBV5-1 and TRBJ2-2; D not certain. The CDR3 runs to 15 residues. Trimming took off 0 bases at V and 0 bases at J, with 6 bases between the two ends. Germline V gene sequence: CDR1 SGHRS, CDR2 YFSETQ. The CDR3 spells CASSLVETNTGELFF. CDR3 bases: TGCGCCAGCAGCTTGGTAGAGACGAACACCGGGGAGCTGTTTTTT.

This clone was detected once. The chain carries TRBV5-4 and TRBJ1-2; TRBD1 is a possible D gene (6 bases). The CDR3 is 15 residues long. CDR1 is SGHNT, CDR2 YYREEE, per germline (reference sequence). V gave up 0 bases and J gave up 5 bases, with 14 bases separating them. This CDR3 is CASSLAGTTGYGYTF. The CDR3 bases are TGTGCCAGCAGCTTGGCCGGGACAACAGGATATGGCTACACCTTC.

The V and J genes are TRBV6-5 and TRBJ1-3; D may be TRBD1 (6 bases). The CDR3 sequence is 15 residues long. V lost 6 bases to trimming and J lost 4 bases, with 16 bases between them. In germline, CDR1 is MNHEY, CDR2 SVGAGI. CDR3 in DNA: TGTGCCAGCAGGACAGGACTAGGTTCGGGAAACACCATATATTTT. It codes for CASRTGLGSGNTIYF.

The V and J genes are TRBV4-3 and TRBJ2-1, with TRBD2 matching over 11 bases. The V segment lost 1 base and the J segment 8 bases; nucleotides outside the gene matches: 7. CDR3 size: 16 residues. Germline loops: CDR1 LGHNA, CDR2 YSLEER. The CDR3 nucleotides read TGCGCCAGCAGCCAAGTCCTAGCGGGAGGACTCGATGAGCAGTTCTTC. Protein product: CASSQVLAGGLDEQFF.

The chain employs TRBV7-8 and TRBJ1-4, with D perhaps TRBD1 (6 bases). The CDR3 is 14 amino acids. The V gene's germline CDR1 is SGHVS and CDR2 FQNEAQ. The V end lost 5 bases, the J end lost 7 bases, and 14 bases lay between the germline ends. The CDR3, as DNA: TGTGCCAGCAGCGGGGGGGGCCTCGGTGAAAAACTGTTTTTT. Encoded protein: CASSGGGLGEKLFF.

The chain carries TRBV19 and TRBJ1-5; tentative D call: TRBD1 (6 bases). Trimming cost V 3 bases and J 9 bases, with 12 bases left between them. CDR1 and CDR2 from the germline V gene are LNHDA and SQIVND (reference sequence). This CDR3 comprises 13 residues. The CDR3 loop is CASSIQGMRPQHF. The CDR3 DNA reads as TGTGCCAGTAGTATTCAGGGGATGAGGCCCCAGCATTTT.

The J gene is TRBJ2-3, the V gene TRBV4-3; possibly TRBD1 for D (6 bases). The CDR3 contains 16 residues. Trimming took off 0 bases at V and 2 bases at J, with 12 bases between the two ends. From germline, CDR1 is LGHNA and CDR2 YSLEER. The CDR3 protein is CASSQDPGTTTDTQYF. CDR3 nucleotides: TGCGCCAGCAGCCAAGATCCTGGGACAACCACAGATACGCAGTATTTT.

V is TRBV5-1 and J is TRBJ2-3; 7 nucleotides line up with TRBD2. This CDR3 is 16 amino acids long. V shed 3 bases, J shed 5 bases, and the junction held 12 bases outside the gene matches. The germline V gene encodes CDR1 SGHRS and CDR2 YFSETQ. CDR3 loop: CASSSAGGREGDTQYF. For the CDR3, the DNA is TGCGCCAGCAGCTCCGCGGGCGGGAGAGAGGGAGATACGCAGTATTTT.

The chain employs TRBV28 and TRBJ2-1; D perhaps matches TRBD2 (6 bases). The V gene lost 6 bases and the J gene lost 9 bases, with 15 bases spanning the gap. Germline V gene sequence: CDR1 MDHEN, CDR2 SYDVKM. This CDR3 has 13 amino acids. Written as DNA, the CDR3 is TGTGCCAGCAGCCGAAGCCTAGCGTCTGAGCAGTTCTTC. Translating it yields CASSRSLASEQFF.

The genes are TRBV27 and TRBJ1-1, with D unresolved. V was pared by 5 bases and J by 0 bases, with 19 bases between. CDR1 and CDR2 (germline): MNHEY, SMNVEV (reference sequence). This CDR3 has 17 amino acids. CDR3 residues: CASSGEMDGNMNTEAFF. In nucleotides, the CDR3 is TGTGCCAGCAGTGGGGAGATGGACGGAAACATGAACACTGAAGCTTTCTTT.

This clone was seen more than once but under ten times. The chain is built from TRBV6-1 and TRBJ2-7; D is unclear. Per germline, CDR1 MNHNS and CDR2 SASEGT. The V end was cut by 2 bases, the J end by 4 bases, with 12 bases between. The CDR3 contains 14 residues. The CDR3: CASSEFPTQYEQYF. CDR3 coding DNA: TGTGCCAGCAGTGAATTTCCGACTCAGTACGAGCAGTACTTC.

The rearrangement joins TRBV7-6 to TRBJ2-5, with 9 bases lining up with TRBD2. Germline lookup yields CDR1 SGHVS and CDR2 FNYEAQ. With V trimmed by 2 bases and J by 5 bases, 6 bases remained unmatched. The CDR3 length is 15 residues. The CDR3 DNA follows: TGTGCCAGCAGCTTATCTCGCGGGAGGGGTGAGACCCAGTACTTC. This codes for CASSLSRGRGETQYF.

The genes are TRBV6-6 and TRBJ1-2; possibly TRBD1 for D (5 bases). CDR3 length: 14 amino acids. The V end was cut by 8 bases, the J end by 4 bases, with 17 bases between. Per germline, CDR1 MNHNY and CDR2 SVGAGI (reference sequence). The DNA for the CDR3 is TGTGCCAGCCGCGACGTCATTAGGGGCTATGGCTACACCTTC. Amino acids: CASRDVIRGYGYTF.

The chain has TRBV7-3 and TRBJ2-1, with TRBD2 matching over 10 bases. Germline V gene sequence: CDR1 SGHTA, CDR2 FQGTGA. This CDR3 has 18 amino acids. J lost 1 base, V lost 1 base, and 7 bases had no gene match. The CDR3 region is CASSLNLLAGVSYNEQFF. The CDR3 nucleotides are TGTGCCAGCAGCTTAAATCTCCTAGCGGGAGTGTCCTACAATGAGCAGTTCTTC.

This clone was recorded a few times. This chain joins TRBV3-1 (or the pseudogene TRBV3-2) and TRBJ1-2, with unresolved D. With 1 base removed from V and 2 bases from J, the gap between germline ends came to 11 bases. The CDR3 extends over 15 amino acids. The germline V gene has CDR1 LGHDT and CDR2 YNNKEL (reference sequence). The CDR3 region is CASSQGPGLNYGYTF. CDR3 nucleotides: TGTGCCAGCAGCCAAGGGCCGGGTTTAAACTATGGCTACACCTTC.

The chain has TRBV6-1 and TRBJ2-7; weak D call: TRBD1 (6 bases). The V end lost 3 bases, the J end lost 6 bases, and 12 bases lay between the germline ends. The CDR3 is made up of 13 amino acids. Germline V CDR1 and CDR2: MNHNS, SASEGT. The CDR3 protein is CASSEQGFGEQYF. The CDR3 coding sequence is TGTGCCAGCAGTGAGCAGGGGTTTGGCGAGCAGTACTTC.